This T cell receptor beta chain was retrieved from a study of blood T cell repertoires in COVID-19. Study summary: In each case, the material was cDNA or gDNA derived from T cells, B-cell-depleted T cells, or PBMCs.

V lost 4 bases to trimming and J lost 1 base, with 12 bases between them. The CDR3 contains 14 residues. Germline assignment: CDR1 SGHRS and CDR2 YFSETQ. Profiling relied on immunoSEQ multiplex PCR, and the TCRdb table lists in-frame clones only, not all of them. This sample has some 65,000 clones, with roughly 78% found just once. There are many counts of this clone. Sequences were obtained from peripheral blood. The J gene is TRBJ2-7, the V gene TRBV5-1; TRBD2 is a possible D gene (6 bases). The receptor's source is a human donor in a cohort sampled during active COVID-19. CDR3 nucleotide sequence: TGCGCCAGCAGCCCAAACGGGGGATCCTACGAGCAGTACTTC. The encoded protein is CASSPNGGSYEQYF. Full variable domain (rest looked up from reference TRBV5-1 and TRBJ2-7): KAGVTQTPRYLIKTRGQQVTLSCSPISGHRSVSWYQQTPGQGLQFLFEYFSETQRNKGNFPGRFSGRQFSNSRSEMNVSTLELGDSALYLCASSPNGGSYEQYFGPGTRLTVT.